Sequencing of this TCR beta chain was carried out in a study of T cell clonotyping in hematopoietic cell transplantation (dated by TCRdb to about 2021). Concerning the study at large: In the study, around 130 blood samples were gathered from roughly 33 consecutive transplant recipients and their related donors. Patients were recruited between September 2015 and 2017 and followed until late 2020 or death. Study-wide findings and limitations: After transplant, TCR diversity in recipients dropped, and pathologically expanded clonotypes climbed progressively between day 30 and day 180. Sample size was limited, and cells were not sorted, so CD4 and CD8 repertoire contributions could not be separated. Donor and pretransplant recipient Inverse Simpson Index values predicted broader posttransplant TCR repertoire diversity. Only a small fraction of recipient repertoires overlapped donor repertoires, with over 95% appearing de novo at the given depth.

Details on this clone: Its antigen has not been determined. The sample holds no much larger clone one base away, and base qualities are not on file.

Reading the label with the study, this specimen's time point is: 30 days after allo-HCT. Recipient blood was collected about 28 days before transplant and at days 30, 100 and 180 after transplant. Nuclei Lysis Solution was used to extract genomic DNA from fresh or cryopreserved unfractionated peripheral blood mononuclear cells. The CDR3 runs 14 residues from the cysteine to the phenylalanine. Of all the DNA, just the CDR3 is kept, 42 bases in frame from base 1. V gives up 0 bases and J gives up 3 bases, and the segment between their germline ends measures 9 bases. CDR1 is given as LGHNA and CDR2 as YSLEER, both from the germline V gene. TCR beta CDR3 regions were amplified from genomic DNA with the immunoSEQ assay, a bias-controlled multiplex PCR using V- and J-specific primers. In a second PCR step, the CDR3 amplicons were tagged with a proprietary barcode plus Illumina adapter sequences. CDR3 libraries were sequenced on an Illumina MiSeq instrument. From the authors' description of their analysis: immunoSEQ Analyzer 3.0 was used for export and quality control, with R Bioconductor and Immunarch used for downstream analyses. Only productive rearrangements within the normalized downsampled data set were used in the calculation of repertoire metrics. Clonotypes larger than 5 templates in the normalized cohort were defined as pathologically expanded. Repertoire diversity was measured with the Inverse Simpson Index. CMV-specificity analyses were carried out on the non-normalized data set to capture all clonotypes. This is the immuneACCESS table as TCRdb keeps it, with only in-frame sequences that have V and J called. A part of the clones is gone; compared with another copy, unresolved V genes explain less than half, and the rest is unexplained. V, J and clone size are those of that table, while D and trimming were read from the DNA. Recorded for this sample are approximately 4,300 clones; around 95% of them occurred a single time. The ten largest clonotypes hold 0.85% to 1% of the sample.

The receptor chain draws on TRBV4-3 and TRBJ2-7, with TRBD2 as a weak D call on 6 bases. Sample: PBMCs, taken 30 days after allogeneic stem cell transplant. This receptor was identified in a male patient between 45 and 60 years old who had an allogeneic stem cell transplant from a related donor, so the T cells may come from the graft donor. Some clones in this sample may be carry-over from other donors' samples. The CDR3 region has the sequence CASSQERGDYEQYF. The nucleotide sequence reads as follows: TGCGCCAGCAGCCAAGAGCGGGGAGACTACGAGCAGTACTTC.